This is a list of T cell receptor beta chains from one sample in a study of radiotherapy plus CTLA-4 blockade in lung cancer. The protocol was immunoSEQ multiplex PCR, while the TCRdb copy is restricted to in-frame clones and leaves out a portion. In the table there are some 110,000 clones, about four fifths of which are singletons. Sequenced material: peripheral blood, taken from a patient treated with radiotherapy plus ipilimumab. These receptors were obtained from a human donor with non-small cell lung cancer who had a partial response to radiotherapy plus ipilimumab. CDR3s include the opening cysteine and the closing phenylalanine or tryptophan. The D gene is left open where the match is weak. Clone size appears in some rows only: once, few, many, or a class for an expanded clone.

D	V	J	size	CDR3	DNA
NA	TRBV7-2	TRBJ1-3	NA	CASSLSPGVGNTIYF	TGTGCCAGCAGCTTAAGCCCAGGGGTTGGAAACACCATATATTTT
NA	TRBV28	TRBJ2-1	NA	CASSLFVGSYNEQFF	TGTGCCAGCAGTTTATTCGTGGGCAGCTACAATGAGCAGTTCTTC
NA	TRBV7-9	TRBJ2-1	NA	CASSHYEQFF	TGTGCCAGCAGCCACTATGAGCAGTTCTTC
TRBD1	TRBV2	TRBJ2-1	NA	CASSQDRVDDNEQFF	TGTGCCAGCAGTCAGGACAGGGTGGATGACAATGAGCAGTTCTTC
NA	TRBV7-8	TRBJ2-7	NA	CASSLEFGLYEQYF	TGTGCCAGCAGCTTAGAATTTGGGCTCTACGAGCAGTACTTC
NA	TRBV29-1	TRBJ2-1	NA	CRASYNEQFF	TGCAGGGCCTCCTACAATGAGCAGTTCTTC
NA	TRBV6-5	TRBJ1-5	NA	CASSHREGQPQHF	TGTGCCAGCAGTCACAGGGAGGGTCAGCCCCAGCATTTT
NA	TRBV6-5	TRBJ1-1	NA	CASSYARWSTEAFF	TGTGCCAGCAGTTATGCCCGATGGAGCACTGAAGCTTTCTTT
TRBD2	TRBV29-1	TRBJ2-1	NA	CGVGGLAGFSYNEQFF	TGCGGCGTTGGAGGACTAGCGGGATTTTCCTACAATGAGCAGTTCTTC
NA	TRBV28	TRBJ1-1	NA	CASSLLEVWTEAFF	TGTGCCAGCAGTTTGTTGGAGGTTTGGACTGAAGCTTTCTTT
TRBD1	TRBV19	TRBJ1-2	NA	CASSTGGRDYGYTF	TGTGCCAGTAGCACAGGGGGAAGGGACTATGGCTACACCTTC
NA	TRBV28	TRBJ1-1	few	CASSLTGFPSMNTEAFF	TGTGCCAGCAGTCTAACAGGGTTTCCTAGTATGAACACTGAAGCTTTCTTT
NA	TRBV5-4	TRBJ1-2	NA	CASSSRVNYGYTF	TGTGCCAGCAGCTCCAGGGTTAACTATGGCTACACCTTC
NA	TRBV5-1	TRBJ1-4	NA	CASSSAAGSGNEKLFF	TGCGCCAGCAGCTCGGCTGCAGGGTCCGGGAATGAAAAACTGTTTTTT
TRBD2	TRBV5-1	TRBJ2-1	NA	CASHPSGRPLDEQFF	TGCGCCAGCCACCCAAGCGGGAGGCCTTTGGATGAGCAGTTCTTC
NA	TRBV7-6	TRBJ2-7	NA	CASSLGASYEQYF	TGTGCCAGCAGCTTAGGGGCTTCCTACGAGCAGTACTTC
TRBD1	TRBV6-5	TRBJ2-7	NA	CASRAGTGTYEQYF	TGTGCCAGCAGGGCCGGGACAGGGACTTACGAGCAGTACTTC
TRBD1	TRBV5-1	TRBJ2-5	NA	CASSENPGQGHETQYF	TGCGCCAGCAGCGAAAATCCGGGACAGGGGCATGAGACCCAGTACTTC
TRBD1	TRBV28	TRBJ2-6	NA	CASLQGLLTGANVLTF	TGTGCCAGCCTACAGGGGTTGCTAACTGGGGCCAACGTCCTGACTTTC
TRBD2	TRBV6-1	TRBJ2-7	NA	CASRRASGRAYEQYF	TGTGCCAGCAGGCGGGCTAGCGGGAGGGCCTACGAGCAGTACTTC
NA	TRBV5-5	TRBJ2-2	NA	CASSWMDRTGELFF	TGTGCCAGCAGCTGGATGGACAGAACCGGGGAGCTGTTTTTT
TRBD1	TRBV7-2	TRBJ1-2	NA	CASSLAAGTGGTYGYTF	TGTGCCAGCAGCTTAGCGGCCGGGACAGGGGGCACCTATGGCTACACCTTC
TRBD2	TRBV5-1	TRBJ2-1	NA	CASSFSGRAEQFF	TGCGCCAGCAGCTTCAGCGGGAGGGCTGAGCAGTTCTTC